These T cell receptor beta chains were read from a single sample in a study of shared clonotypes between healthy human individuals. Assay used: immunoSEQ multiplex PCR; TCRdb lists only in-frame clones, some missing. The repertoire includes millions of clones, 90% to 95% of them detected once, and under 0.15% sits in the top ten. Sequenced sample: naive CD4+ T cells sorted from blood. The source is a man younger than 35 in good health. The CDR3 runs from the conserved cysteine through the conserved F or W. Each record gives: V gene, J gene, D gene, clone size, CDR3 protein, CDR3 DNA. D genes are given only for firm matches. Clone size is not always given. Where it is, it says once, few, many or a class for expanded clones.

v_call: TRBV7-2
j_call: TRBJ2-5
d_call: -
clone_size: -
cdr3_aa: CASSLGGQRRETQYF
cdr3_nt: TGTGCCAGCAGCTTAGGTGGACAGAGAAGGGAGACCCAGTACTTC

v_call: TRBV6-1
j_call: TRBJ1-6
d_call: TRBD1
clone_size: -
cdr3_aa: CASRRDRGDNSPLHF
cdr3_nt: TGTGCCAGCAGGAGGGACAGGGGGGATAATTCACCCCTCCACTTT

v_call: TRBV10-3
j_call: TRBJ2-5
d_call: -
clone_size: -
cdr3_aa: CAISEGRQETQYF
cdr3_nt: TGTGCCATCAGTGAGGGTAGACAAGAGACCCAGTACTTC

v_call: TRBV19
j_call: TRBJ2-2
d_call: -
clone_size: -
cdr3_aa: CASSIRYTGELFF
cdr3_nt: TGTGCCAGTAGTATTCGGTACACCGGGGAGCTGTTTTTT

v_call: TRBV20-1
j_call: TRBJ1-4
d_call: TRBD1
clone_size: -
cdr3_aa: CSVDRDEKLFF
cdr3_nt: TGCAGTGTCGACAGGGACGAAAAACTGTTTTTT

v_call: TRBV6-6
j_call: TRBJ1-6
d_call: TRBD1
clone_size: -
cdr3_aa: CASSQRWDRGSPLHF
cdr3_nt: TGTGCCAGCAGCCAGAGATGGGACAGGGGTTCACCCCTCCACTTT

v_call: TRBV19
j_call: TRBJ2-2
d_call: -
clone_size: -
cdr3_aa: CASRRGEGDGNTGELFF
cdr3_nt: TGTGCCAGTAGGAGGGGCGAAGGGGACGGGAACACCGGGGAGCTGTTTTTT

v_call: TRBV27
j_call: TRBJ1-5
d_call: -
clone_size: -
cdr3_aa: CASSQGTGQPQHF
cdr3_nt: TGTGCCAGCAGTCAGGGGACGGGTCAGCCCCAGCATTTT

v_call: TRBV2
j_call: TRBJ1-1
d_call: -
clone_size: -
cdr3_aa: CASNTRTLAEAFF
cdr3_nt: TGTGCCAGCAACACCAGGACTTTGGCTGAAGCTTTCTTT

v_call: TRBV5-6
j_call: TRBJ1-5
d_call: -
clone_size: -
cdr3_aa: CASSLEGQSNQPQHF
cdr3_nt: TGTGCCAGCAGCTTGGAGGGCCAGAGCAATCAGCCCCAGCATTTT

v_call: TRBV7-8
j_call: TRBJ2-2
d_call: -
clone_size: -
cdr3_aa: CASSLRGPNTGELFF
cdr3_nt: TGTGCCAGCAGCCTTCGGGGACCCAACACCGGGGAGCTGTTTTTT

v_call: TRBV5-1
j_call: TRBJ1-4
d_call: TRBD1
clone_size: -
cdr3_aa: CASSQGGQKNEKLFF
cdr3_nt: TGCGCCAGCAGCCAGGGGGGACAGAAAAATGAAAAACTGTTTTTT

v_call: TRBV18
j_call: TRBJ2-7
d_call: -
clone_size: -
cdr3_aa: CASSPQGNYEQYF
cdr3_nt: TGTGCCAGCTCACCTCAGGGGAACTACGAGCAGTACTTC

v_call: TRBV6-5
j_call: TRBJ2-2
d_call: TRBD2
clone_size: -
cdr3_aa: CASSRGSGTGELFF
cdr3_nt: TGTGCCAGCAGTCGCGGGAGTGGCACCGGGGAGCTGTTTTTT

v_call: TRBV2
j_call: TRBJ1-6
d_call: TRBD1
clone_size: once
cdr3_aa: CASSFRDRGSLGSPLHF
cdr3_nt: TGTGCCAGCAGTTTCCGGGACAGGGGCTCCCTAGGTTCACCCCTCCACTTT

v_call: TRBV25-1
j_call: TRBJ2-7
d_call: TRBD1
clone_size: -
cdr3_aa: CASSISGTGAEQYF
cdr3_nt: TGTGCCAGCAGTATCTCCGGGACAGGGGCCGAGCAGTACTTC

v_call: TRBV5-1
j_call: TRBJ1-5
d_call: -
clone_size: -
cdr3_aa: CASSLGDSPNQPQHF
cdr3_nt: TGCGCCAGCAGCTTGGGCGACAGCCCCAATCAGCCCCAGCATTTT

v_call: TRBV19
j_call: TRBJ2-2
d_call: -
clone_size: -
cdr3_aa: CASSLQGRDTGELFF
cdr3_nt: TGTGCCAGTAGTTTACAGGGTCGGGACACCGGGGAGCTGTTTTTT

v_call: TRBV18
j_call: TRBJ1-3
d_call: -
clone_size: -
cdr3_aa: CASSPTEGNTIYF
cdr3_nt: TGTGCCAGCTCACCAACAGAGGGAAACACCATATATTTT

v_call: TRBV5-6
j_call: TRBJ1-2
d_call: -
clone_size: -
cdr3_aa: CASSLAEQDGYTF
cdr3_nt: TGTGCCAGCAGCTTGGCCGAACAGGATGGCTACACCTTC

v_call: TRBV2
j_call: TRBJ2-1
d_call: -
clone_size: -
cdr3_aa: CAIKGNEQFF
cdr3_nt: TGTGCGATCAAGGGGAATGAGCAGTTCTTC

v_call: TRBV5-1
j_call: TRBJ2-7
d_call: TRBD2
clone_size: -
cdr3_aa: CASSLGGTRLAGGPFEQYF
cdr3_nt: TGCGCCAGCAGCTTGGGGGGGACGAGACTAGCGGGAGGGCCGTTCGAGCAGTACTTC

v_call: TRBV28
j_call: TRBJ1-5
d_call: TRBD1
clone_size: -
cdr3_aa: CASSNRDRDEPQHF
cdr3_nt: TGTGCCAGTTCAAACCGGGACAGGGATGAGCCCCAGCATTTT

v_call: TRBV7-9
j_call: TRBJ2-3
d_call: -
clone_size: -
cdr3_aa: CASSLPIGGGGTDTQYF
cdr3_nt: TGTGCCAGCAGCTTACCTATAGGGGGCGGGGGCACAGATACGCAGTATTTT

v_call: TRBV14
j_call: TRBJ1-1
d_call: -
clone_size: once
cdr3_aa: CASSPGGDTEAFF
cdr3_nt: TGTGCCAGCTCCCCCGGGGGGGACACTGAAGCTTTCTTT

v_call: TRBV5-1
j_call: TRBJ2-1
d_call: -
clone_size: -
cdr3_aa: CASSSLKDDEQFF
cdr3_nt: TGCGCCAGCAGCTCCCTAAAAGACGATGAGCAGTTCTTC

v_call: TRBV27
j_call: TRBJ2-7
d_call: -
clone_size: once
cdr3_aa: CASMPGSRGAYSYEQYF
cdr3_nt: TGTGCCAGCATGCCCGGGAGTCGGGGGGCTTACTCCTACGAGCAGTACTTC

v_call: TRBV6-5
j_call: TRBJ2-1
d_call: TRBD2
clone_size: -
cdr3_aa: CASSWEGTSSYNEQFF
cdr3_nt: TGTGCCAGCAGTTGGGAGGGGACTAGTTCCTACAATGAGCAGTTCTTC

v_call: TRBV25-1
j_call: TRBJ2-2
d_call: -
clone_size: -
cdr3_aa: CASSEDRLAGELFF
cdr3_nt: TGTGCCAGCAGTGAAGACCGCTTAGCCGGGGAGCTGTTTTTT

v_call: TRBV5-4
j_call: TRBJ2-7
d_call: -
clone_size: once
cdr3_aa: CASSFDSGTLSYEQYF
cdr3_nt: TGTGCCAGCAGCTTTGATAGCGGCACCCTCTCCTACGAGCAGTACTTC

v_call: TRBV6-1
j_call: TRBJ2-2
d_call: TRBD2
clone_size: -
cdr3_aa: CASSVAGGPGGELFF
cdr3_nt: TGTGCCAGCAGTGTAGCGGGGGGGCCCGGCGGGGAGCTGTTTTTT

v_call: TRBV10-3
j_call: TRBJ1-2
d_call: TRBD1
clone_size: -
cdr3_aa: CAISEGGQLNYGYTF
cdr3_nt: TGTGCCATCAGTGAGGGGGGACAGCTGAACTATGGCTACACCTTC

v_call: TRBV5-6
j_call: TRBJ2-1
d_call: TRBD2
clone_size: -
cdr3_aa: CASSLGGPGGSYNEQFF
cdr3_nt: TGTGCCAGCAGCTTGGGAGGGCCGGGGGGATCCTACAATGAGCAGTTCTTC

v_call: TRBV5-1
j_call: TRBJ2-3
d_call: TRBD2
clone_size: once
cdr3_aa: CASRGPAGGHTDTQYF
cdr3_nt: TGCGCCAGCAGGGGACCAGCGGGGGGACACACAGATACGCAGTATTTT

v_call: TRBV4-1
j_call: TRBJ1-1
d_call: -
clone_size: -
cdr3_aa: CASSHDKGRPNTEAFF
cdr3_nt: TGCGCCAGCAGCCACGATAAGGGACGCCCGAACACTGAAGCTTTCTTT

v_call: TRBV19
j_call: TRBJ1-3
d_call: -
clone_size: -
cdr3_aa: CASSIIGANTIYF
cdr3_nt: TGTGCCAGTAGTATAATCGGGGCGAACACCATATATTTT

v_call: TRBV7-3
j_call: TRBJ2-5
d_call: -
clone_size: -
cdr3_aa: CASSRTGSQETQYF
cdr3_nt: TGTGCCAGCAGCCGAACCGGCAGCCAAGAGACCCAGTACTTC

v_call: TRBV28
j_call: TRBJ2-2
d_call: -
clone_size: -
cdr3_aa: CASSGIESTGELFF
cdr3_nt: TGTGCCAGCAGTGGGATAGAGAGCACCGGGGAGCTGTTTTTT

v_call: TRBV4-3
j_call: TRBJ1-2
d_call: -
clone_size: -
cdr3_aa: CASSQDLTPDQVGYGYTF
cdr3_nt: TGCGCCAGCAGCCAAGATCTAACCCCTGACCAGGTGGGCTATGGCTACACCTTC

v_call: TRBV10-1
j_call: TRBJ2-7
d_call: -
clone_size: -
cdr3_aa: CASSESLPGEQYF
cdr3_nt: TGCGCCAGCAGTGAGAGCCTCCCCGGCGAGCAGTACTTC

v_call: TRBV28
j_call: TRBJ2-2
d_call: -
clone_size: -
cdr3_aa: CASRDSNTGELFF
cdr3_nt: TGTGCCAGCAGAGACAGTAACACCGGGGAGCTGTTTTTT

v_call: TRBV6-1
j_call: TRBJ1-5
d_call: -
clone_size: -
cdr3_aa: CASSAHNQPQHF
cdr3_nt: TGTGCCAGCAGTGCTCATAATCAGCCCCAGCATTTT

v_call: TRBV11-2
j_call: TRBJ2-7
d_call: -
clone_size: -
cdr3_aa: CASSLSTYEQYF
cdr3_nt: TGTGCCAGCAGCTTATCGACCTACGAGCAGTACTTC

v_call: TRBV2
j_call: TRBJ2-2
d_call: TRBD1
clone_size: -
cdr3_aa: CASKGQVNTGELFF
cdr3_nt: TGTGCCAGCAAAGGACAGGTGAACACCGGGGAGCTGTTTTTT

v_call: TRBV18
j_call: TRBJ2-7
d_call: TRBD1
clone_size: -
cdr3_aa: CASSPLSGTGEREQYF
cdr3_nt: TGTGCCAGCTCACCATTGTCCGGGACAGGGGAGCGCGAGCAGTACTTC

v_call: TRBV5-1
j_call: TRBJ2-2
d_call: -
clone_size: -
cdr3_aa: CASSLDGANTGELFF
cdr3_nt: TGCGCCAGCAGCTTGGACGGCGCGAACACCGGGGAGCTGTTTTTT

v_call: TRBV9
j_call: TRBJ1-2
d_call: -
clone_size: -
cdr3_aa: CASSVGVYYGYTF
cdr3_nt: TGTGCCAGCAGCGTTGGGGTTTACTATGGCTACACCTTC

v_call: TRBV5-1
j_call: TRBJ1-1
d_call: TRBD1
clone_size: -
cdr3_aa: CASSSGQGAKGRNTEAFF
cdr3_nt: TGCGCCAGCAGCTCGGGTCAGGGGGCTAAGGGGAGGAACACTGAAGCTTTCTTT

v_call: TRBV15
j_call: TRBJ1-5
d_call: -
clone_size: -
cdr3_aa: CATSRGLAQPQHF
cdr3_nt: TGTGCCACCAGCAGAGGACTGGCACAGCCCCAGCATTTT

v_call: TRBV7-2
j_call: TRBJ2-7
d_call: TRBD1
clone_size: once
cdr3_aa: CASSSWDRYEQYF
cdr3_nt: TGTGCCAGCAGCTCCTGGGACAGGTACGAGCAGTACTTC

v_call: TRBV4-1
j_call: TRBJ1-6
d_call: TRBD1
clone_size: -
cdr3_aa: CASSQVVTGNSPLHF
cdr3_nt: TGCGCCAGCAGCCAAGTCGTGACAGGGAATTCACCCCTCCACTTT

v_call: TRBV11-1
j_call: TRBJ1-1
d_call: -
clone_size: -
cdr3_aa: CASSLIEGTEAFF
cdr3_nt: TGTGCCAGCAGCTTAATAGAAGGCACTGAAGCTTTCTTT

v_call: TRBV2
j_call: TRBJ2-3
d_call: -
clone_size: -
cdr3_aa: CASNLGGGSTDTQYF
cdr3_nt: TGTGCCAGCAACCTTGGTGGCGGGAGCACAGATACGCAGTATTTT

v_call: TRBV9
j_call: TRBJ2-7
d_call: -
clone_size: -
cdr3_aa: CASSHPLANRLASNEQYF
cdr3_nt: TGTGCCAGCAGCCACCCCCTCGCGAATCGCCTAGCGAGCAACGAGCAGTACTTC

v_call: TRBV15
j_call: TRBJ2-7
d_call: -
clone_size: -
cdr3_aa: CATSRNKGSYEQYF
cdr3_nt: TGTGCCACCAGCCGCAATAAAGGATCCTACGAGCAGTACTTC

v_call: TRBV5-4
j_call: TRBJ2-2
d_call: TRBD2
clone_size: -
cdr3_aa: CASSLERGTGELFF
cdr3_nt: TGTGCCAGCAGCTTGGAGCGGGGCACCGGGGAGCTGTTTTTT

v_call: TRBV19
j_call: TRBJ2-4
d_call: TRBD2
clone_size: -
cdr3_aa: CASSKMGLAGQAKNIQYF
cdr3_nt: TGTGCCAGTAGCAAGATGGGTCTAGCGGGGCAAGCCAAAAACATTCAGTACTTC

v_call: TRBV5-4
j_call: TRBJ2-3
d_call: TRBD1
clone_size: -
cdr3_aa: CASSLEQGATDTQYF
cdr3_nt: TGTGCCAGCAGCTTGGAACAGGGGGCAACAGATACGCAGTATTTT

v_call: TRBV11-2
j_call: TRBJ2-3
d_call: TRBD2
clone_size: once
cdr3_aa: CALPLAGGLPDTQYF
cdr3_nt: TGTGCCTTACCACTGGCGGGAGGGTTACCAGATACGCAGTATTTT

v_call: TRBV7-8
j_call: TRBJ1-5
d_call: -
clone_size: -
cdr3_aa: CASSLVAGDPYGNQPQHF
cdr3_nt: TGTGCCAGCAGCTTGGTGGCAGGGGACCCTTATGGCAATCAGCCCCAGCATTTT